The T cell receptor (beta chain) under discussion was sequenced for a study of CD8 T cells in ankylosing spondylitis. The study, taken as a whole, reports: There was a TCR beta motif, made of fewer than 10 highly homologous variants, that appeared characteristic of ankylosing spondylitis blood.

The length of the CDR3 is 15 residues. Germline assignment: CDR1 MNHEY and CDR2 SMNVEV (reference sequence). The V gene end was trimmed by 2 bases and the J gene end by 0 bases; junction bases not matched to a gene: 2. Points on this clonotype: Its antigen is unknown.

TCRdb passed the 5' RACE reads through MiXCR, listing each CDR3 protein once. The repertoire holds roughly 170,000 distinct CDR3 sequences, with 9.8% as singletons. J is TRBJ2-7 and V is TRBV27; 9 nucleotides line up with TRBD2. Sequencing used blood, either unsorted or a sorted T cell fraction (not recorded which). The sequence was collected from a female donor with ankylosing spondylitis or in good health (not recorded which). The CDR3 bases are TGTGCCAGCAGTTTAGCGGGAGGGAGCTCCTACGAGCAGTACTTC. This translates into CASSLAGGSSYEQYF.